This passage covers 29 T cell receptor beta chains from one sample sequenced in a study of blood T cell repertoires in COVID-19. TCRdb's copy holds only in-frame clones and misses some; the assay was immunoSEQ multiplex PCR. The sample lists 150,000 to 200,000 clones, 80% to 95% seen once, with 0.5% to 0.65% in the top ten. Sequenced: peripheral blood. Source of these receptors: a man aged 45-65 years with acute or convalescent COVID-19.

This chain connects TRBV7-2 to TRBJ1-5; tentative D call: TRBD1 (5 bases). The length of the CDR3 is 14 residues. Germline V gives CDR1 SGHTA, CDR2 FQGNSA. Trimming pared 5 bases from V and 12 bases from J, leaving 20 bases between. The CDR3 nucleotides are TGTGCCAGCAGCGAAGGCAGGGTGGGGTCGGTCCAGCATTTT. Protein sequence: CASSEGRVGSVQHF.

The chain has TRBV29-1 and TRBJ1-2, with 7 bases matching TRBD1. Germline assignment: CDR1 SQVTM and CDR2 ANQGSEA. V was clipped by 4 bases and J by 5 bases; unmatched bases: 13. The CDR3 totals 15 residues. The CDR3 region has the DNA TGCAGCGTTGGCCTCAGACAGGGACTTAAGTATGGCTACACCTTC. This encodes CSVGLRQGLKYGYTF.

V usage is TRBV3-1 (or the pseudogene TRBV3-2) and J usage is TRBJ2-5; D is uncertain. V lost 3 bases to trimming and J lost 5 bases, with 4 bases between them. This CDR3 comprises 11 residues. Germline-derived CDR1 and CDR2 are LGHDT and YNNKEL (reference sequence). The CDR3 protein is CASSHSETQYF. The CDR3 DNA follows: TGTGCCAGCAGCCATAGCGAGACCCAGTACTTC.

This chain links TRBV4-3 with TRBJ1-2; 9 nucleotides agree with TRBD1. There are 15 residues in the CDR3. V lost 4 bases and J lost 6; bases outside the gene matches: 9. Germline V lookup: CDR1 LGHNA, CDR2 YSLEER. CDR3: CASSRVSTGGDGYTF. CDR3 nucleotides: TGCGCCAGCAGCCGGGTTTCAACAGGGGGCGATGGCTACACCTTC.

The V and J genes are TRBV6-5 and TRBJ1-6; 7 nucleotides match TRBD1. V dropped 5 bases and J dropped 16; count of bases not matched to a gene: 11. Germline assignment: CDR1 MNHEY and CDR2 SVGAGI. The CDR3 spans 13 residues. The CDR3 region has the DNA TGTGCCAGCAGTAGCCGACAGGGAGGACCTCTCCACTTT. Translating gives CASSSRQGGPLHF.

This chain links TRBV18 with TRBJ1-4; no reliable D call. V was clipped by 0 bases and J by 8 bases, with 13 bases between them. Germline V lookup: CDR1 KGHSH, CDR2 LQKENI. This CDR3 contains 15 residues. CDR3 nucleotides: TGTGCCAGCTCACCACCGCCTACTTTGAAGGAAAAACTGTTTTTT. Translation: CASSPPPTLKEKLFF.

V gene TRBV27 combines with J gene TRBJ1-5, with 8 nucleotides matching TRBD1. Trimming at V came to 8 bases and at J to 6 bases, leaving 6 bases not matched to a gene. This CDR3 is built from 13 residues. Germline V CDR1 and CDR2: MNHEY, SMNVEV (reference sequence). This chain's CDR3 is CASSWTGSQPQHF. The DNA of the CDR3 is TGTGCCAGCTCTTGGACAGGGAGTCAGCCCCAGCATTTT.

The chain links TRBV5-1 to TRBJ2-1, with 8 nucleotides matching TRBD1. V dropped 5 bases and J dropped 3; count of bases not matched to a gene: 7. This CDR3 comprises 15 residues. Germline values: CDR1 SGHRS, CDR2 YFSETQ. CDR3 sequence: CASRPGTGNYNEQFF. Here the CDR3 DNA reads TGCGCCAGCAGGCCCGGGACAGGCAACTACAATGAGCAGTTCTTC.

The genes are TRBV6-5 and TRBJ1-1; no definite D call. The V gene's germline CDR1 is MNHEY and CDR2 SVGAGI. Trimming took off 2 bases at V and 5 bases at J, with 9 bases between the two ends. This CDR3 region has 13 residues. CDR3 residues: CASSYTPRTEAFF. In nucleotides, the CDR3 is TGTGCCAGCAGTTACACTCCGAGGACTGAAGCTTTCTTT.

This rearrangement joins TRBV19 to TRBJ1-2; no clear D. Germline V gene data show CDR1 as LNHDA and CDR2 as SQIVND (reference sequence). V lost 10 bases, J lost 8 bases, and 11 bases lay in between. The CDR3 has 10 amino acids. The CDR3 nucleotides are TGTGCCACTTTCCCGAGAGGCTACACCTTC. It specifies CATFPRGYTF.

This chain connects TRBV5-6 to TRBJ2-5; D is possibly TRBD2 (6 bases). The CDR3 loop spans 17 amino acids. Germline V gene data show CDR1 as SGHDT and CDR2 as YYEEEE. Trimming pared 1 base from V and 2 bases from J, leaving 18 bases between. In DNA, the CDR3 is TGTGCCAGCAGCTTGCCGGCGGGGCGGGTGGGTCAAGAGACCCAGTACTTC. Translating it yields CASSLPAGRVGQETQYF.

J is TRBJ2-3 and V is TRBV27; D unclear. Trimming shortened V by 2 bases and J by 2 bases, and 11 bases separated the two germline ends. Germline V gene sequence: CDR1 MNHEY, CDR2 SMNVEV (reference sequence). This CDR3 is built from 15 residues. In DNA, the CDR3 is TGTGCCAGCAGTTTACGCGAATCTACCACAGATACGCAGTATTTT. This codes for CASSLRESTTDTQYF.

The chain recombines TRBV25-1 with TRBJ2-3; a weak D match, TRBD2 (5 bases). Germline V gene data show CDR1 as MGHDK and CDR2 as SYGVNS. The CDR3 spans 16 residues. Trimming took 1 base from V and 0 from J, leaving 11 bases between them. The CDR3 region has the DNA TGTGCCAGCAGTGAATGGGATGCGGGTAGCACAGATACGCAGTATTTT. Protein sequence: CASSEWDAGSTDTQYF.

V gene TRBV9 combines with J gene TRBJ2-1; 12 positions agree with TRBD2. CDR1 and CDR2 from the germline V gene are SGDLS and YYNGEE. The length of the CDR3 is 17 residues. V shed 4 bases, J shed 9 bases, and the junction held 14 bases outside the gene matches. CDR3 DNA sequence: TGTGCCAGCAGCTTATTGGGTGCTAGCGGGGGGGCCAGTGAGCAGTTCTTC. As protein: CASSLLGASGGASEQFF.

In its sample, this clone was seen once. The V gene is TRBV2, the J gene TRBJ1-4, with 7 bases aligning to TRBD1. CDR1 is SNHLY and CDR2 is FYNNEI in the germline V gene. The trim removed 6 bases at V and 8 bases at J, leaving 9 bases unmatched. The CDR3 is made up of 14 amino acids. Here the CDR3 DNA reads TGTGCCAGCAGAGCGGACAGGATTCGGGAAAAACTGTTTTTT. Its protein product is CASRADRIREKLFF.

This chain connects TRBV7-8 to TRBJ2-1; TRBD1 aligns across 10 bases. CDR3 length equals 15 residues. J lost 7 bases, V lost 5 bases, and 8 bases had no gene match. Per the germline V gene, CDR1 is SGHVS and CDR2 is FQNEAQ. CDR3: CASSPRDRGVNEQFF. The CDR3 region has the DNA TGTGCCAGCAGCCCCCGGGACAGGGGTGTTAATGAGCAGTTCTTC.

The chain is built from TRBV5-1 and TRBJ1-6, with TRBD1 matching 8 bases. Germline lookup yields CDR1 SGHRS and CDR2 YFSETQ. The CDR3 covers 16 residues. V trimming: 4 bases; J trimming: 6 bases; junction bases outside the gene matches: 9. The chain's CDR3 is CASSGGWQGANSPLHF. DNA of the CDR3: TGCGCCAGCAGCGGGGGTTGGCAGGGGGCTAATTCACCCCTCCACTTT.

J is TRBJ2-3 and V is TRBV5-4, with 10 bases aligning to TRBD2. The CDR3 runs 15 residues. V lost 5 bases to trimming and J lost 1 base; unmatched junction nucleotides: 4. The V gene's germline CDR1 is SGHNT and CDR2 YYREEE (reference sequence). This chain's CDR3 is CASRQGLAGTDTQYF. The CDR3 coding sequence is TGTGCCAGCAGACAAGGACTAGCGGGCACAGATACGCAGTATTTT.

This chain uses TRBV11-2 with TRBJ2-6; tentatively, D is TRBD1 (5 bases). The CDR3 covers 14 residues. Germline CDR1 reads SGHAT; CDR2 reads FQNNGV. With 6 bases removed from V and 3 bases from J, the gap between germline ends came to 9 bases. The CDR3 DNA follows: TGTGCCAGCAGTTCAGGGATTGGGGCCAACGTCCTGACTTTC. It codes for CASSSGIGANVLTF.

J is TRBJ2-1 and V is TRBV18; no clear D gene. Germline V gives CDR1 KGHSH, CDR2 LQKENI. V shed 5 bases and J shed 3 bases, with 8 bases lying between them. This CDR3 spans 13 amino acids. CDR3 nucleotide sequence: TGTGCCAGCTCAGCAGGCAGCTACAATGAGCAGTTCTTC. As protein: CASSAGSYNEQFF.

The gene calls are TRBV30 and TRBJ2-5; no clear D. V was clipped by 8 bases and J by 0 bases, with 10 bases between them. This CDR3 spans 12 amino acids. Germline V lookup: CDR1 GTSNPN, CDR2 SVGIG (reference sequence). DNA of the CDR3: TGTGCCGTGAAAGAGTACCAAGAGACCCAGTACTTC. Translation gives CAVKEYQETQYF.

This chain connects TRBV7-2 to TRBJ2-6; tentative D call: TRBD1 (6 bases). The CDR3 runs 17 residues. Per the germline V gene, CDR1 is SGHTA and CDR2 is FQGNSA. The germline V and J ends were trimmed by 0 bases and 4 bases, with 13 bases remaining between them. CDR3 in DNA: TGTGCCAGCAGCTTAGCCCACAGGGTATCGGGGGCCAACGTCCTGACTTTC. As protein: CASSLAHRVSGANVLTF.

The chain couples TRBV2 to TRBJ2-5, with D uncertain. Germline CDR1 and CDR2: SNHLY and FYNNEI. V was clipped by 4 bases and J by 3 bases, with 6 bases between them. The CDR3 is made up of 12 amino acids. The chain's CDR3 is CASSGPEETQYF. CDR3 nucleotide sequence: TGTGCCAGCAGTGGCCCAGAAGAGACCCAGTACTTC.

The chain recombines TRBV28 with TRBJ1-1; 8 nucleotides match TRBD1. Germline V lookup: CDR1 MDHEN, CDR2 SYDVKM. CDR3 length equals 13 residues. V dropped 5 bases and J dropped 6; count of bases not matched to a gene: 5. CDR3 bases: TGTGCCAGCAGTGAGACAGGGGTTGCTGAAGCTTTCTTT. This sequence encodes CASSETGVAEAFF.

The CDR3 DNA reads as TGTGCCAGCAGCCCCTTGGGGTCGTCCCAGGGCTTCAACTATGGCTACACCTTC. It translates to CASSPLGSSQGFNYGYTF. This sequence joins TRBV7-2 and TRBJ1-2, with D maybe TRBD1 (5 bases). Germline CDR1 SGHTA, CDR2 FQGNSA. The V and J ends lost 5 bases and 2 bases respectively, with 24 bases between them. This CDR3 comprises 18 residues. Using reference TRBV7-2 and TRBJ1-2 for the parts outside the CDR3, the full variable domain is GAGVSQSPSNKVTEKGKDVELRCDPISGHTALYWYRQSLGQGLEFLIYFQGNSAPDKSGLPSDRFSAERTGGSVSTLTIQRTQQEDSAVYLCASSPLGSSQGFNYGYTFGSGTRLTVV.

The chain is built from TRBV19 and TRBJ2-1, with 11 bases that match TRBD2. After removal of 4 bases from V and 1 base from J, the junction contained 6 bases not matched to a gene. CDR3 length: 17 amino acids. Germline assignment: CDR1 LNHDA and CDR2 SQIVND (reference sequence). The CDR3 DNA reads TGTGCCAGTAGTAGGTCCACTAGCGGGAGTTCCTACAATGAGCAGTTCTTC. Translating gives CASSRSTSGSSYNEQFF.

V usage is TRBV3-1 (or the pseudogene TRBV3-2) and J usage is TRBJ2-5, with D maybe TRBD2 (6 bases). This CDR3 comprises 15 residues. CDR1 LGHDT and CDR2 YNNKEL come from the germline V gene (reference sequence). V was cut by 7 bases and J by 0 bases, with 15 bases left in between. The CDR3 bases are TGTGCCAGCACCGATAGCGGAAAGTACCAAGAGACCCAGTACTTC. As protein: CASTDSGKYQETQYF.

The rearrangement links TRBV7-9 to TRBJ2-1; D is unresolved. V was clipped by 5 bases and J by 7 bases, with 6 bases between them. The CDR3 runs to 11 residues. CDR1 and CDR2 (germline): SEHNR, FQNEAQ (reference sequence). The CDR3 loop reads CASSLFNEQFF. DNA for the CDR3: TGTGCCAGCAGCCTGTTTAATGAGCAGTTCTTC.

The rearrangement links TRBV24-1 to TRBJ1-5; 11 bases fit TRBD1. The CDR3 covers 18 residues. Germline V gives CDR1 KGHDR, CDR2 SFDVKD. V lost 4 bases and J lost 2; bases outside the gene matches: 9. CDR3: CATSESGTGGGGNQPQHF. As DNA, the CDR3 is TGTGCCACCAGTGAGTCCGGGACAGGGGGGGGTGGCAATCAGCCCCAGCATTTT.